This TCR beta chain is from a study of blood T cell repertoires in COVID-19. Study context: Samples representing acute and convalescent COVID-19 were sourced from the United States, Italy and Spain. T cells, B-cell-depleted T cells, or PBMCs supplied cDNA or gDNA.

The CDR3 is 14 amino acids. V trimming: 3 bases; J trimming: 1 base; junction bases outside the gene matches: 3. Germline CDR1 reads SGHRS; CDR2 reads YFSETQ. Sequencing used immunoSEQ multiplex PCR; TCRdb keeps in-frame clones, though not all of them. The sample consists of roughly 100,000 clones, roughly 89% of them appearing once. This chain uses TRBV5-1 with TRBJ2-5, with TRBD1 matching 7 bases. This receptor was obtained from a woman of 80 years or more in a cohort sampled during active COVID-19. The sample consisted of peripheral blood. CDR3 sequence (DNA): TGCGCCAGCAGCTCAGGGACAGCCCAAGAGACCCAGTACTTC. This sequence encodes CASSSGTAQETQYF.